The next 5 T cell receptor beta chains were all read from a single sample in a study of cytomegalovirus exposure and HLA in healthy donors. Primers: 60 Vbeta forward and 13 Jbeta reverse. The table came from immunoSEQ multiplex PCR; TCRdb's copy has only in-frame clones and leaves some out. Of 150,000 to 200,000 clones listed, roughly 79% were seen once; the top ten hold approximately 5%. Specimen: PBMCs. These TCRs come from a woman younger than 30 in good health and CMV-seropositive.

The gene calls are TRBV5-6 and TRBJ1-4; the match to TRBD1 covers 7 bases. V shed 4 bases and J 7 bases; nucleotides not matched to a gene: 10. From germline, CDR1 is SGHDT and CDR2 YYEEEE. The CDR3 length is 15 residues. CDR3 sequence: CASSPTSGGREKLFF. DNA for the CDR3: TGTGCCAGCAGCCCTACGTCAGGGGGGCGTGAAAAACTGTTTTTT.

The CDR3 nucleotides are TGTGCCAGCAGTTCCGCGTTAGTGAGCACAGATACGCAGTATTTT. Amino acids: CASSSALVSTDTQYF. The genes are TRBV27 and TRBJ2-3; D remains ambiguous. CDR1 is MNHEY, CDR2 SMNVEV, per germline (reference sequence). This CDR3 is built from 15 residues. The V and J ends lost 4 bases and 0 bases respectively, with 11 bases between them.

V and J are TRBV9 and TRBJ2-2; D unresolved. V lost 4 bases and J lost 3, with 13 bases in between. Looked up from germline, CDR1 is SGDLS and CDR2 is YYNGEE. The CDR3 covers 15 residues. The CDR3 bases are TGTGCCAGCAGCCCCCGATCTAGTGACACCGGGGAGCTGTTTTTT. The encoded protein is CASSPRSSDTGELFF.

V and J are TRBV19 and TRBJ1-2, with 9 bases fitting TRBD1. This CDR3 contains 14 residues. V was clipped by 7 bases and J by 6 bases; unmatched bases: 9. Germline lookup yields CDR1 LNHDA and CDR2 SQIVND (reference sequence). The CDR3, as DNA: TGTGCCAGTATGGTCCGGGACAGGGAGAATGGCTACACCTTC. This translates into CASMVRDRENGYTF.

This rearrangement joins TRBV7-2 to TRBJ2-3; D perhaps matches TRBD2 (6 bases). Deletions cut 8 bases from V and 2 bases from J, with 14 bases between. The CDR3 has 14 amino acids. CDR1 is SGHTA and CDR2 is FQGNSA in the germline V gene. The CDR3 DNA follows: TGTGCCAGCGGGGCGGGGAGATACACAGATACGCAGTATTTT. Translated: CASGAGRYTDTQYF.